This paragraph reports one T cell receptor (beta chain). What this receptor recognizes is not known. No base-level quality is on record; no much larger clone is a single base apart. The immunoSEQ platform was used for TCRbeta chain sequencing. On the study's bioinformatics: When Treg repertoires were pooled, approximately 5.5x10^4 distinct TCRbeta sequences were obtained from patients and some 96,000 from healthy donors. Treg TCRbeta sequences shared by two or more individuals were defined as public, and these public Treg TCRbeta sequences were subsequently searched for in Tconv repertoires. Differences between groups were assessed by Mann-Whitney U tests with Bonferroni-Dunn correction in GraphPad Prism 7.03. The source is immuneACCESS, and TCRdb retained only in-frame sequences with V and J called. Part of the clones is not carried over; for the studies checked, unresolved V genes explain less than half of this, and the remainder is unexplained. The D gene and trimming were derived from the DNA, and the V and J assignments and clone size from that table. The sample table lists approximately 18,000 clones, about 92% of them with a count of one. The top ten clonotypes cover about 1% of the sample.

This specimen belongs to a study of B cell selection in AIRE deficiency (dated by TCRdb to about 2019). About the investigation overall: Researchers compared TCRbeta repertoires of sorted blood CD4+ conventional T cells and regulatory T cells in AIRE-deficient patients with those in healthy controls. The TCR-sequenced cohort comprised roughly 5 AIRE-deficient APECED patients and roughly 5 healthy control donors.

Regulatory T cells were sorted as cells that were CD4+CD25hiCD127low/negative. Control samples came from healthy donors unrelated to the patients. A FACSAria flow cytometer was used to sort the Tconv and Treg cells intended for TCRbeta sequencing. Sorted cells were collected into 5-ml round-bottom polystyrene tubes, and dry cell pellets were frozen at -80°C before sequencing. Broader findings and caveats from the paper: Among several thousand shared Treg TCRbeta sequences, roughly 32% were found to be shared only among healthy donors and 9% to 9.5% only among patients, suggesting that Treg selection is less efficient in the absence of AIRE. Only TCRbeta chains were sequenced, and around 35% of shared healthy-donor Treg sequences were also present in healthy Tconv cells, possibly due to differing TCRalpha chains. In terms of TCRBV gene usage, CDR3 length and TCR diversity, Tconv and Treg cells from AIRE-deficient patients looked similar to Tconv and Treg cells from healthy donors. About 30% of the Treg TCRbeta sequences shared among healthy donors were found in patient Tconv cells, which suggests that Treg-biased clones were diverted into the Tconv compartment. Shared Treg sequences had shorter CDR3s, reflecting a bias toward rearrangements with few non-templated nucleotide insertions.

Sequences were obtained from CD4+CD25+ Tregs sorted from PBMCs. The clonotype originates from a human donor in good health.

The CDR3: CAWTLGTLDTEAFF. The sequenced DNA is TGTGCCTGGACCTTGGGGACACTGGACACTGAAGCTTTCTTT. In this chain, TRBV30 is recombined with TRBJ1-1; TRBD1 could be the D gene, as 6 bases match. The germline V gene (reference sequence) provides CDR1 GTSNPN and CDR2 SVGIG. Trimming takes 4 bases from V and 3 bases from J, and the germline ends sit 15 bases apart. From the cysteine through the phenylalanine, the CDR3 covers 14 amino acids. Solely the CDR3 DNA is kept, with 42 bases framed from the first base. With the rest looked up from the reference TRBV30 and TRBJ1-1 genes rather than sequenced, the full variable domain is SQTIHQWPATLVQPVGSPLSLECTVEGTSNPNLYWYRQAAGRGLQLLFYSVGIGQISSEVPQNLSASRPQDRQFILSSKKLLLSDSGFYLCAWTLGTLDTEAFFGQGTRLTVV.